Presented here are 4 T cell receptor beta chains from one specimen sequenced in a study of shared clonotypes between healthy human individuals (dated by TCRdb to the early 2020s). The receptor library was made with the immunoSEQ multiplex PCR assay. Entries here come from immuneACCESS through TCRdb and include only in-frame sequences with V and J called. Some clones fail to appear in such tables; in the studies checked, an unresolved V gene covers under half of the shortfall, and the cause of the remainder is unknown. Across this sample there are about 1.1 million clones, with 70% to 80% seen only once. The ten largest account for roughly 0.57% of the sample. Sequenced: memory CD4+ T cells from PBMCs. The cell subset or site label here, explained by the study, means: CD45RA-negative fraction. The receptors were gathered from a man aged 18 to 29 in good health. Some clones in this sample may be carry-over from other donors' samples.

Worth noting for this clone: Other DNA sequences in the sample encode the same CDR3. CDR3 coding DNA: TGCGCCAGCAGTCTGGGACTAGCGGGAACTAGCACAGATACGCAGTATTTT. It codes for CASSLGLAGTSTDTQYF. The V gene is TRBV5-1, the J gene TRBJ2-3; 13 bases are a match to TRBD2. CDR1 is SGHRS and CDR2 is YFSETQ in the germline V gene. The CDR3 is made up of 17 amino acids. V was clipped by 5 bases and J by 0 bases; unmatched bases: 6.

This rearrangement joins TRBV2 to TRBJ2-5, with D tentatively TRBD2 (6 bases). Germline lookup yields CDR1 SNHLY and CDR2 FYNNEI. V was cut by 2 bases and J by 6 bases, with 19 bases left in between. The CDR3 is made up of 16 amino acids. The DNA of the CDR3 is TGTGCCAGCAGTGAAAGGAGGGTAGGGACGGTAAAGACCCAGTACTTC. Its translation is CASSERRVGTVKTQYF.

V usage is TRBV2 and J usage is TRBJ2-7; 10 bases map to TRBD2. CDR3 length: 14 amino acids. With 8 bases clipped from V and 3 bases from J, the junction kept 7 bases outside the gene matches. Germline CDR1 and CDR2: SNHLY and FYNNEI. CDR3 nucleotide sequence: TGTGCCAGCTGTCAGCCTAGCGGGAGCTACGAGCAGTACTTC. Its protein is CASCQPSGSYEQYF.

The V gene is TRBV10-2, the J gene TRBJ2-3, with no clear D. Germline V gene sequence: CDR1 WSHSY, CDR2 SAAADI. CDR3 length: 13 residues. Trimming cost V 6 bases and J 1 base, with 8 bases left between them. CDR3 amino acids: CASSQQGTDTQYF. The CDR3 DNA reads as TGCGCCAGCAGCCAGCAGGGCACAGATACGCAGTATTTT.